This T cell receptor beta chain was recovered during a study of blood T cell repertoires in COVID-19. Across the whole study: Samples came from the United States, Italy and Spain, spanning acute and convalescent COVID-19. PBMCs, B-cell-depleted T cells, or T cells provided the cDNA or gDNA that made up the material.

Original data processing: The assay estimated nucleated cells by amplifying reference gene primers. Repertoires were generated with immunoSEQ multiplex PCR, while TCRdb's copy carries only in-frame clones and drops some. Clonal size and the V and J genes are those of that table, whereas D and trimming came from the DNA. The data contain roughly 64,000 clones, more than 60% of them seen just once; the ten biggest clones take up under 7%. The sample consisted of peripheral blood. The receptor's source is a human donor in a cohort sampled during active COVID-19.

In DNA form, the CDR3 reads TGTGCCAGCAGCCGGGGACTAGCGGGGGGGAAACAAGAGACCCAGTACTTC. Its protein product is CASSRGLAGGKQETQYF. The V and J genes are TRBV5-4 and TRBJ2-5; 16 nucleotides align to TRBD2. V dropped 4 bases and J dropped 2; count of bases not matched to a gene: 5. This CDR3 has 17 residues. Per germline, CDR1 SGHNT and CDR2 YYREEE (reference sequence).